This is a list of T cell receptor beta chains from one sample in a study of T cells in Graves' hyperthyroidism and ophthalmopathy. One entry per CDR3 protein, called by TCRdb with MiXCR from the multiplex PCR reads. This sample yields 300,000 to 400,000 distinct CDR3 sequences, of which around 14% are seen a single time; less than 10% belongs to the top ten. Sequenced: blood. The receptors were gathered from a woman aged 18-29 years with Graves' hyperthyroidism. CDR3s leave out the opening cysteine and the closing phenylalanine or tryptophan. Each record gives: V gene, CDR3 length, J gene, CDR3 protein.

v_call: TRBV7-2; cdr3_length: 14; j_call: TRBJ1-1; cdr3_aa: ASIAHRGRGNTEAF
v_call: TRBV7-9; cdr3_length: 14; j_call: TRBJ2-3; cdr3_aa: ASSFSGSRAADTQY
v_call: TRBV4-1; cdr3_length: 12; j_call: TRBJ2-1; cdr3_aa: ASNLPLGTGEQF
v_call: TRBV6-9; cdr3_length: 13; j_call: TRBJ1-2; cdr3_aa: ASSYSAGGNYGYT
v_call: TRBV12-3/TRBV12-4; cdr3_length: 16; j_call: TRBJ2-2; cdr3_aa: ASSLGTSSRSNAGELF
v_call: TRBV7-2; cdr3_length: 17; j_call: TRBJ2-1; cdr3_aa: ASSTTSGSFAGSYNEQF
v_call: TRBV13; cdr3_length: 11; j_call: TRBJ2-2; cdr3_aa: ASSHRATGELF
v_call: TRBV28; cdr3_length: 11; j_call: TRBJ1-4; cdr3_aa: ASIDRGNEKLF
v_call: TRBV20-1; cdr3_length: 12; j_call: TRBJ1-1; cdr3_aa: SARETGVGTEAF
v_call: TRBV5-1; cdr3_length: 14; j_call: TRBJ2-7; cdr3_aa: ASSLDLAAPGDEQY
v_call: TRBV9; cdr3_length: 14; j_call: TRBJ1-4; cdr3_aa: ASSPQNGALNEKLF
v_call: TRBV18; cdr3_length: 11; j_call: TRBJ1-1; cdr3_aa: ASSDIVNTEAF
v_call: TRBV6-2/TRBV6-3; cdr3_length: 16; j_call: TRBJ1-1; cdr3_aa: ASSYSPGGRGMNTEAF
v_call: TRBV28; cdr3_length: 12; j_call: TRBJ1-2; cdr3_aa: ASRTGDRLGGYT
v_call: TRBV27; cdr3_length: 17; j_call: TRBJ2-7; cdr3_aa: ASSAGIWTSGRPTFQQY
v_call: TRBV18; cdr3_length: 13; j_call: TRBJ1-2; cdr3_aa: ASSRPEGYGYGYT
v_call: TRBV20-1; cdr3_length: 8; j_call: TRBJ2-1; cdr3_aa: SAVPGEQF
v_call: TRBV4-1; cdr3_length: 14; j_call: TRBJ2-7; cdr3_aa: ASSPYPGQGAGEQY
v_call: TRBV2; cdr3_length: 12; j_call: TRBJ1-4; cdr3_aa: ASSGTSTNEKLF
v_call: TRBV13; cdr3_length: 12; j_call: TRBJ1-1; cdr3_aa: ASSWGRYNTEAF
v_call: TRBV5-1; cdr3_length: 14; j_call: TRBJ2-7; cdr3_aa: ASSRAGLAFSYEQY
v_call: TRBV27; cdr3_length: 13; j_call: TRBJ2-2; cdr3_aa: ASSLWGSNTGELF
v_call: TRBV5-1; cdr3_length: 13; j_call: TRBJ2-1; cdr3_aa: ASMREPRGGNEQF
v_call: TRBV12-3/TRBV12-4; cdr3_length: 12; j_call: TRBJ2-7; cdr3_aa: ASSHGPKGYEQY
v_call: TRBV28; cdr3_length: 10; j_call: TRBJ1-2; cdr3_aa: ASSGQGPGYT
v_call: TRBV5-5; cdr3_length: 14; j_call: TRBJ2-1; cdr3_aa: ASSWTRAGPYNEQF
v_call: TRBV27; cdr3_length: 11; j_call: TRBJ1-2; cdr3_aa: AAGWEGGYGYT
v_call: TRBV4-1; cdr3_length: 12; j_call: TRBJ2-1; cdr3_aa: ASSQVLWSVEQF
v_call: TRBV2; cdr3_length: 11; j_call: TRBJ2-5; cdr3_aa: ASSEPLAGTQY
v_call: TRBV12-3/TRBV12-4; cdr3_length: 14; j_call: TRBJ1-1; cdr3_aa: ASSRDRLQGWTEAF
v_call: TRBV10-3; cdr3_length: 18; j_call: TRBJ2-3; cdr3_aa: AISESGLAGTAIRTDTQY
v_call: TRBV7-8; cdr3_length: 11; j_call: TRBJ2-7; cdr3_aa: ASSLAPGSEQY
v_call: TRBV27; cdr3_length: 17; j_call: TRBJ2-3; cdr3_aa: ASRRPGLAGGRAIDTQY
v_call: TRBV7-2; cdr3_length: 14; j_call: TRBJ2-7; cdr3_aa: ASSPAGLAASYEQY
v_call: TRBV7-9; cdr3_length: 13; j_call: TRBJ2-7; cdr3_aa: ASNFIGGANYEQY
v_call: TRBV12-3/TRBV12-4; cdr3_length: 13; j_call: TRBJ2-6; cdr3_aa: ATGGQGSGANVLT
v_call: TRBV10-1; cdr3_length: 14; j_call: TRBJ1-3; cdr3_aa: ASSEMGTGLGNTIY
v_call: TRBV3-1; cdr3_length: 13; j_call: TRBJ2-2; cdr3_aa: ASSQDARGGGELF
v_call: TRBV12-3/TRBV12-4; cdr3_length: 12; j_call: TRBJ2-7; cdr3_aa: ASRRGTASYEQY
v_call: TRBV20-1; cdr3_length: 10; j_call: TRBJ2-7; cdr3_aa: SATPRGYEQY
v_call: TRBV27; cdr3_length: 13; j_call: TRBJ1-1; cdr3_aa: ASSQSPSGRTEAF
v_call: TRBV20-1; cdr3_length: 12; j_call: TRBJ1-5; cdr3_aa: SARVQVAGQPQH
v_call: TRBV2; cdr3_length: 13; j_call: TRBJ1-6; cdr3_aa: ASSGQGASGSPLH
v_call: TRBV7-2; cdr3_length: 13; j_call: TRBJ2-1; cdr3_aa: ASSSQRGGNVEQF
v_call: TRBV28; cdr3_length: 13; j_call: TRBJ2-2; cdr3_aa: ASSASRLRTGELF
v_call: TRBV7-9; cdr3_length: 13; j_call: TRBJ2-1; cdr3_aa: ASSLVNPSLNEQF
v_call: TRBV6-1; cdr3_length: 11; j_call: TRBJ2-2; cdr3_aa: ASTNRVGGELF
v_call: TRBV20-1; cdr3_length: 10; j_call: TRBJ2-5; cdr3_aa: SVQRGQETQY
v_call: TRBV11-2; cdr3_length: 13; j_call: TRBJ1-1; cdr3_aa: ASSMQVQLNTEAF
v_call: TRBV2; cdr3_length: 9; j_call: TRBJ2-6; cdr3_aa: AKFGANVLT
v_call: TRBV28; cdr3_length: 13; j_call: TRBJ1-5; cdr3_aa: ASSLFRLSNQPQH
v_call: TRBV7-8; cdr3_length: 13; j_call: TRBJ1-3; cdr3_aa: ASSLDPGQGNPIY
v_call: TRBV4-3; cdr3_length: 16; j_call: TRBJ2-3; cdr3_aa: ASSQGVPGRASTDTQY
v_call: TRBV19; cdr3_length: 14; j_call: TRBJ2-7; cdr3_aa: ASSIDPQGGLYEQY
v_call: TRBV7-3; cdr3_length: 11; j_call: TRBJ1-2; cdr3_aa: ASSLGTGNGYT
v_call: TRBV5-1; cdr3_length: 12; j_call: TRBJ1-5; cdr3_aa: ASSYRRLNQPQH
v_call: TRBV4-2; cdr3_length: 13; j_call: TRBJ2-7; cdr3_aa: ASSQDRQASYEQY
v_call: TRBV7-3; cdr3_length: 15; j_call: TRBJ2-5; cdr3_aa: ASSLNGGGALGETQY